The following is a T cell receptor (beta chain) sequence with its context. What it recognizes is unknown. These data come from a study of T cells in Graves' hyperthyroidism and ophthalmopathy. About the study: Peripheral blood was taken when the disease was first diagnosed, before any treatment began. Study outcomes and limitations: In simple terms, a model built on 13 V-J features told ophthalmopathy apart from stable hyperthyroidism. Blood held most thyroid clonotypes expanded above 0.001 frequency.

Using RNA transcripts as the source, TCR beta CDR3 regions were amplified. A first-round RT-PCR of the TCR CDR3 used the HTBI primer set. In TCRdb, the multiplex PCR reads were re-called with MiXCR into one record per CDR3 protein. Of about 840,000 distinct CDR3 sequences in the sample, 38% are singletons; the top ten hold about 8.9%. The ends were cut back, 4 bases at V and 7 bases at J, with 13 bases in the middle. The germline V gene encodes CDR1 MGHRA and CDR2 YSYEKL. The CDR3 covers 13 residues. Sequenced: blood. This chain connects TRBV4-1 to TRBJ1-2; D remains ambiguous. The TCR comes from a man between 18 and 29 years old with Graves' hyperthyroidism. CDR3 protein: CASSRMGSAGYTF. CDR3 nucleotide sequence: TGCGCCAGCAGCCGAATGGGTTCCGCTGGCTACACCTTC.